This T cell receptor beta chain was identified during a study of cytomegalovirus exposure and HLA in healthy donors. This clone showed up just a few times. CDR3 size: 15 residues. CDR1 and CDR2 from the germline V gene are SEHNR and FQNEAQ (reference sequence). After removal of 1 base from V and 4 bases from J, the junction contained 3 bases not matched to a gene. The PCR contained 60 Vbeta and 13 Jbeta primers. The data were produced by immunoSEQ multiplex PCR, yet TCRdb's version contains in-frame clones alone and is incomplete. The sample comprises roughly 180,000 clones, 76% of which are singletons, and roughly 2.5% rests with the top ten.

The sequenced sample was PBMCs. The TCR comes from a young woman in good health and CMV-seropositive. The chain carries TRBV7-9 and TRBJ2-1, with 8 bases fitting TRBD1. The CDR3 region has the DNA TGTGCCAGCAGCTTAGGACAGGGGAGTTACAATGAGCAGTTCTTC. Protein product: CASSLGQGSYNEQFF.